This T cell receptor (beta chain) was sequenced during a study of T-cell memory formation after mild COVID-19. Trimming removed 1 base from V and 0 bases from J; junction bases left unmatched: 11. The germline V gene has CDR1 SGHRS and CDR2 YFSETQ. The CDR3 runs to 19 residues. The TCR alpha and TCR beta cDNA libraries, bearing sample barcodes and UMIs, were generated by 5'RACE using constant-segment primers. MiXCR, applied by TCRdb to the 5' RACE reads, yields one record per CDR3 protein. This sample yields about 140,000 distinct CDR3 sequences, of which around 15% are seen a single time; about 27% belongs to the top ten. This clonotype turned up a few times.

The sample was PBMCs or a T cell subset sorted from them (not recorded which). The chain has TRBV5-1 and TRBJ2-1, with 9 nucleotides matching TRBD2. The TCR originated in an adult woman who had mild COVID-19 (a few samples of this study predate the infection). Cell type and time point are not known. CDR3 sequence reads: CASSLLVAGAPSSYNEQFF. The CDR3 coding sequence is TGCGCCAGCAGCTTGTTGGTAGCGGGGGCCCCAAGCTCCTACAATGAGCAGTTCTTC.